This paragraph reports one T cell receptor beta chain. The ends lost 2 bases at V and 8 bases at J; junction bases unmatched: 7. The CDR3 is 14 amino acids. Germline V lookup: CDR1 MDHEN, CDR2 SYDVKM. The sample comes from a study of shared clonotypes between healthy human individuals. Replicate PCRs from sorted subsets contained 200 ng DNA, which is roughly 30,000 T cell genomes. Per the authors' pipeline: Sequence data from immunoSEQ were junction-only and lacked quality scores; consequently, filtering differed. Using immunoSEQ multiplex PCR, the repertoire was profiled, and TCRdb retains in-frame clones only, with some absent. The DNA was the basis for D and trimming; V, J and clone size are from that table. The sample includes more than 550,000 clones, roughly two thirds of them seen just once.

The specimen was memory CD4+ T cells sorted from blood. Subset: CD45RA-negative fraction. The chain joins TRBV28 to TRBJ1-2; 8 nucleotides align to TRBD1. This receptor was taken from a woman younger than 45 in good health. CDR3 residues: CASSLRTGHWGYTF. CDR3 bases: TGTGCCAGCAGTTTAAGGACAGGGCATTGGGGCTACACCTTC.